The 18 T cell receptor beta chains in this list originate from one sample, sequenced in a study of blood T cells in healthy people across ages. A second PCR of 7 to 11 cycles used a sample-barcoded 5' primer and a J-beta primer mix. TCRdb reprocessed the 5' RACE reads via MiXCR and lists one record per CDR3 protein. The data show under 2 million distinct CDR3 sequences, with about 35% seen just once and approximately 11% held by the top ten. The sequenced material came from blood. The receptors stem from a woman younger than 45 in good health.

V usage is TRBV10-3 and J usage is TRBJ1-1; 8 bases are a match to TRBD1. Germline V gives CDR1 ENHRY, CDR2 SYGVKD. Trimming took 4 bases from V and 0 from J; bases not matched to a gene: 1. This CDR3 has 14 residues. The CDR3 here is CAISATGVNTEAFF. Written as DNA, the CDR3 is TGTGCCATCAGTGCGACAGGGGTGAACACTGAAGCTTTCTTT.

This clonotype was recorded a few times. The chain uses TRBV20-1 and TRBJ1-4; no firm D call. The V and J ends lost 8 bases and 8 bases respectively, with 18 bases between them. This CDR3 comprises 13 residues. CDR1 is DFQATT and CDR2 is SNEGSKA in the germline V gene (reference sequence). The CDR3 sequence: CSSKTGALEKLFF. CDR3 sequence (DNA): TGCAGTTCCAAGACCGGAGCCTTAGAAAAACTGTTTTTT.

With regard to this clonotype: This may stem from a read error, because a much larger clone lies one nucleotide away. The J gene is TRBJ2-4, the V gene TRBV27, with 9 bases identical to TRBD2. The CDR3 is 13 residues long. CDR1 and CDR2 (germline): MNHEY, SMNVEV (reference sequence). The CDR3 region has the DNA TGTGGGACCTCAGCGGGGGGCTCGAGGGAGCAGTACTTC. Protein: CGTSAGGSREQYF.

The rearrangement links TRBV20-1 to TRBJ1-1; D remains ambiguous. This CDR3 has 13 amino acids. V was clipped by 5 bases and J by 3 bases, with 13 bases between them. Germline values: CDR1 DFQATT, CDR2 SNEGSKA (reference sequence). CDR3 in DNA: TGCAGTGCTCCCGAGGCCATAGACACTGAAGCTTTCTTT. It yields the protein CSAPEAIDTEAFF.

This rearrangement joins TRBV11-2 to TRBJ2-3; 13 bases line up with TRBD2. Germline CDR1 is SGHAT and CDR2 is FQNNGV. The junction had 13 bases not matched to a gene; V was cut back by 5 bases and J by 8 bases. The CDR3 covers 17 residues. As DNA, the CDR3 is TGTGCCAGCAGCCACGAACTAGCGGGAGGGAGGATCGGTACGCAGTATTTT. Translating it yields CASSHELAGGRIGTQYF.

The chain carries TRBV5-6 and TRBJ2-1; D could derive from TRBD1 or TRBD2 (6 bases each). The CDR3 has 15 residues. V shed 0 bases and J shed 7 bases, with 14 bases lying between them. Germline-derived CDR1 and CDR2 are SGHDT and YYEEEE. CDR3 nucleotide sequence: TGTGCCAGCAGCTTGGAAGGGGGGACTGGGAATGAGCAGTTCTTC. Its protein product is CASSLEGGTGNEQFF. Using reference TRBV5-6 and TRBJ2-1 for the parts outside the CDR3, the full variable domain is DAGVTQSPTHLIKTRGQQVTLRCSPKSGHDTVSWYQQALGQGPQFIFQYYEEEERQRGNFPDRFSGHQFPNYSSELNVNALLLGDSALYLCASSLEGGTGNEQFFGPGTRLTVL.

The J gene is TRBJ2-2, the V gene TRBV27; no firm D call. This CDR3 is 15 amino acids long. The V and J ends lost 4 bases and 5 bases respectively, with 14 bases between them. Germline lookup yields CDR1 MNHEY and CDR2 SMNVEV (reference sequence). DNA of the CDR3: TGTGCCAGCAGTTCCCTCCCGACTGAGACCGGGGAGCTGTTTTTT. This encodes CASSSLPTETGELFF.

This clonotype came up a few times. The chain recombines TRBV24-1 with TRBJ2-3, with 8 bases that match TRBD1. There are 14 residues in the CDR3. The V gene end was trimmed by 10 bases and the J gene end by 0 bases; junction bases not matched to a gene: 5. Looked up from germline, CDR1 is KGHDR and CDR2 is SFDVKD. CDR3 sequence reads: CATYRGASTDTQYF. The CDR3 DNA sequence: TGTGCCACTTACAGGGGGGCTAGCACAGATACGCAGTATTTT.

Regarding this clonotype: One end of the junction does not line up with germline, which may come from a read error. This chain connects TRBV20-1 to TRBJ2-3, with D hard to call. In germline, CDR1 is DFQATT, CDR2 SNEGSKA (reference sequence). The CDR3 runs 12 residues. CDR3 region: CSARDGRDTQYF. The CDR3 DNA sequence: TGTAGTGCCCGAGATGGCCGTGATACGCAGTATTTT.

The rearrangement links TRBV20-1 to TRBJ2-5, with TRBD2 matching over 13 bases. The CDR3 runs 16 residues. Per the germline V gene, CDR1 is DFQATT and CDR2 is SNEGSKA (reference sequence). V shed 6 bases and J 5 bases; nucleotides not matched to a gene: 12. This CDR3 is CSALTSGRAPRETQYF. CDR3 sequence (DNA): TGCAGTGCGCTAACTAGCGGGAGGGCCCCTCGGGAGACCCAGTACTTC.

This clonotype was observed a handful of times. The chain employs TRBV27 and TRBJ2-1, with 11 bases aligning to TRBD2. CDR3 length: 15 amino acids. Germline lookup yields CDR1 MNHEY and CDR2 SMNVEV (reference sequence). The ends lost 7 bases at V and 9 bases at J; junction bases unmatched: 11. The chain's CDR3 is CASTPGASGRTEQFF. In DNA form, the CDR3 reads TGTGCCAGCACCCCTGGAGCTAGCGGGAGGACTGAGCAGTTCTTC.

This clonotype showed up many times. This chain links TRBV20-1 with TRBJ2-5, with a possible D match to TRBD2 (6 bases). Germline lookup yields CDR1 DFQATT and CDR2 SNEGSKA (reference sequence). Trimming took 3 bases from V and 5 from J, leaving 22 bases between them. This CDR3 contains 16 residues. The DNA for the CDR3 is TGCAGTGCTAGTGCTTTACACGGGGGAATCGGGGAGACCCAGTACTTC. Translated: CSASALHGGIGETQYF.

This sequence joins TRBV4-1 and TRBJ2-1; 8 nucleotides align to TRBD1. Germline loops: CDR1 MGHRA, CDR2 YSYEKL. Trimming removed 2 bases from V and 5 bases from J; junction bases left unmatched: 14. The CDR3 is made up of 18 amino acids. The CDR3 reads CASSQFYLPGTGDNEQFF. The CDR3 DNA follows: TGCGCCAGCAGCCAATTCTACTTACCGGGGACAGGCGACAATGAGCAGTTCTTC.

The chain employs TRBV29-1 and TRBJ1-2; D perhaps matches TRBD1 (5 bases). The germline gives CDR1 SQVTM, CDR2 ANQGSEA. The V end lost 2 bases, the J end lost 12 bases, and 16 bases lay between the germline ends. The CDR3 has 12 residues. CDR3 amino acids: CSVEIRGHPNTF. The CDR3 DNA reads as TGCAGCGTTGAAATTCGTGGACATCCGAACACCTTC.

This clonotype was observed a handful of times. The gene calls are TRBV20-1 and TRBJ2-3, with 7 bases matching TRBD1. The CDR3 contains 15 residues. After removal of 1 base from V and 2 bases from J, the junction contained 6 bases not matched to a gene. CDR1 is DFQATT and CDR2 is SNEGSKA in the germline V gene (reference sequence). The CDR3 bases are TGCAGTGCTAGAGGTAACAGGGGCTCCACAGATACGCAGTATTTT. Translation gives CSARGNRGSTDTQYF.

This clonotype was observed a few times. This chain joins TRBV27 and TRBJ1-5, with 7 bases matching TRBD1. The junction had 5 bases not matched to a gene; V was cut back by 6 bases and J by 6 bases. Looked up from germline, CDR1 is MNHEY and CDR2 is SMNVEV (reference sequence). This CDR3 has 13 amino acids. CDR3 residues: CASRPTGVQPQHF. CDR3 DNA: TGTGCCAGCAGACCCACAGGGGTTCAGCCCCAGCATTTT.

This clonotype was recorded a few times. The chain joins TRBV27 to TRBJ2-7; 8 nucleotides align to TRBD2. From germline, CDR1 is MNHEY and CDR2 SMNVEV (reference sequence). The CDR3 spans 18 residues. Unmatched junction bases numbered 15, after V lost 5 bases and J lost 0 bases. This chain's CDR3 is CASSPAAISGVSSYEQYF. Here the CDR3 DNA reads TGTGCCAGCAGTCCGGCAGCAATTAGCGGGGTGAGCTCCTACGAGCAGTACTTC.

The DNA of the CDR3 is TGTGCCAGCAGTTTAGGGGACAGGGCAAGCACTGAAGCTTTCTTT. Protein: CASSLGDRASTEAFF. The chain is built from TRBV28 and TRBJ1-1, with 9 bases lining up with TRBD1. The length of the CDR3 is 15 residues. The germline gives CDR1 MDHEN, CDR2 SYDVKM. The ends lost 2 bases at V and 4 bases at J; junction bases unmatched: 5.